One sample yielded the 20 T cell receptor beta chains listed below, sequenced in a study of immune cell composition in non-small cell lung cancer. TCRdb's table, derived via immunoSEQ multiplex PCR, lists solely in-frame clones and lacks some. Found here are several thousand clones, roughly three quarters of them singletons; the top ten hold approximately 10%. Sequenced input: lung tumor tissue. The source is a human donor with non-small cell lung cancer.

V gene TRBV27 combines with J gene TRBJ2-1; 8 bases are a match to TRBD1. The V segment lost 3 bases and the J segment 7 bases; nucleotides outside the gene matches: 5. CDR1 MNHEY and CDR2 SMNVEV come from the germline V gene (reference sequence). The CDR3 length is 14 residues. This CDR3 reads CASSFETGENEQFF. The CDR3 nucleotides are TGTGCCAGCAGTTTTGAGACAGGGGAAAATGAGCAGTTCTTC.

The chain joins TRBV7-9 to TRBJ1-1; perhaps TRBD1 as D (5 bases). Looked up from germline, CDR1 is SEHNR and CDR2 is FQNEAQ (reference sequence). The CDR3 sequence is 15 residues long. The V gene lost 6 bases and the J gene lost 0 bases, with 14 bases spanning the gap. In DNA form, the CDR3 reads TGTGCCAGCAGACCTGCAGGGTTTATGAACACTGAAGCTTTCTTT. Its protein product is CASRPAGFMNTEAFF.

The V call is TRBV25-1, the J call TRBJ1-6; 7 nucleotides line up with TRBD1. The CDR3 is 14 amino acids. In germline, CDR1 is MGHDK, CDR2 SYGVNS. The ends lost 6 bases at V and 5 bases at J; junction bases unmatched: 4. Written as DNA, the CDR3 is TGTGCCAGCAGCCCGACAGGGAATAATTCACCCCTCCACTTT. Its protein is CASSPTGNNSPLHF.

V gene TRBV27 combines with J gene TRBJ2-7; 9 positions match TRBD1. Germline CDR1 is MNHEY and CDR2 is SMNVEV (reference sequence). The V gene end was trimmed by 3 bases and the J gene end by 6 bases; junction bases not matched to a gene: 12. The CDR3 sequence is 16 residues long. CDR3 nucleotides: TGTGCCAGCAGTTTTATGATGGGGACAGGGAAGGGCGAGCAGTACTTC. Its translation: CASSFMMGTGKGEQYF.

V and J are TRBV7-8 and TRBJ2-5, with 9 bases that match TRBD1. The DNA end is more similar to TRBJ2-7, so the J call may be wrong. The CDR3 has 16 residues. In germline, CDR1 is SGHVS, CDR2 FQNEAQ. The CDR3 nucleotides read TGTGCCAGCAGCGCACCGAGGGACAGGGAGGACTACGAGCAGTACTTC. It encodes CASSAPRDREDYEQYF.

V gene TRBV15 combines with J gene TRBJ1-1; D is ambiguous. V lost 5 bases and J lost 1, with 8 bases in between. Germline V gene data show CDR1 as LNHNV and CDR2 as YYDKDF (reference sequence). The CDR3 contains 13 residues. CDR3 sequence (DNA): TGTGCCACCAGCTTTTCGCGGAACACTGAAGCTTTCTTT. This codes for CATSFSRNTEAFF.

The chain uses TRBV2 and TRBJ2-2; D gene uncertain. Germline V gene lookup returns CDR1 SNHLY and CDR2 FYNNEI. This CDR3 spans 16 amino acids. Trimming pared 5 bases from V and 2 bases from J, leaving 15 bases between. Here the CDR3 reads CASSFLGLVNTGELFF. In nucleotides, the CDR3 is TGTGCCAGCAGTTTCCTCGGGTTGGTAAACACCGGGGAGCTGTTTTTT.

The CDR3: CASSLIQGAEQYF. CDR3 bases: TGTGCCAGCAGTTTGATTCAGGGTGCCGAGCAGTACTTC. This chain uses TRBV27 with TRBJ2-7; D is possibly TRBD1 (5 bases). Trimming left V 3 bases short and J 6 bases short, with 12 bases between. Germline lookup yields CDR1 MNHEY and CDR2 SMNVEV (reference sequence). The CDR3 contains 13 residues.

A few counts support this clone. This same CDR3 is encoded by further DNA sequences in the sample. The chain uses TRBV2 and TRBJ2-6, with TRBD1 matching 7 bases. The germline gives CDR1 SNHLY, CDR2 FYNNEI. The CDR3 totals 15 residues. V trimming: 6 bases; J trimming: 2 bases; junction bases outside the gene matches: 4. The CDR3: CASRETGAGANVLTF. The CDR3 DNA follows: TGTGCCAGCAGAGAAACAGGGGCTGGGGCCAACGTCCTGACTTTC.

The sample holds one count of this clone. The chain carries TRBV19 and TRBJ2-3; weak D call: TRBD2 (5 bases). Trimming took 4 bases from V and 4 from J, leaving 9 bases between them. Germline CDR1 LNHDA, CDR2 SQIVND (reference sequence). The CDR3 extends over 13 amino acids. This chain's CDR3 is CASSKRDPDTQYF. CDR3 nucleotides: TGTGCCAGTAGTAAGAGGGATCCAGATACGCAGTATTTT.

V gene TRBV28 combines with J gene TRBJ2-3; 7 nucleotides align to TRBD2. The CDR3 runs to 15 residues. J lost 1 base, V lost 9 bases, and 10 bases had no gene match. Germline V gives CDR1 MDHEN, CDR2 SYDVKM. The CDR3 reads CASSIRGRGTDTQYF. The CDR3 DNA is TGTGCCAGTAGTATCCGGGGGAGGGGCACAGATACGCAGTATTTT. The full variable domain, with the rest looked up from reference TRBV28 and TRBJ2-3, is DVKVTQSSRYLVKRTGEKVFLECVQDMDHENMFWYRQDPGLGLRLIYFSYDVKMKEKGDIPEGYSVSREKKERFSLILESASTNQTSMYLCASSIRGRGTDTQYFGPGTRLTVL.

In its sample, this clone was seen once. The chain combines TRBV29-1 with TRBJ1-4, with 8 nucleotides matching TRBD1. V dropped 6 bases and J dropped 8; count of bases not matched to a gene: 8. Germline V lookup: CDR1 SQVTM, CDR2 ANQGSEA. The CDR3 is 13 amino acids. The CDR3 bases are TGCAGCGTCGTTCAGGGGGCTGGGGAAAAACTGTTTTTT. This translates into CSVVQGAGEKLFF.

The CDR3 region is CASSPGGLTETQYF. CDR3 in DNA: TGTGCCAGCAGCCCAGGAGGCCTTACAGAGACCCAGTACTTC. The genes are TRBV6-6 and TRBJ2-5; the D gene is possibly TRBD2 (5 bases). This CDR3 comprises 14 residues. In germline, CDR1 is MNHNY, CDR2 SVGAGI (reference sequence). V gave up 6 bases and J gave up 4 bases, with 15 bases separating them.

The chain is built from TRBV6-6 and TRBJ2-7, with 11 positions matching TRBD1. The CDR3 length is 15 residues. Unmatched junction bases numbered 7, after V lost 6 bases and J lost 3 bases. Germline assignment: CDR1 MNHNY and CDR2 SVGAGI (reference sequence). The CDR3 coding sequence is TGTGCCAGCAGAGGGGCGGGACAGGGGGGCTACGAGCAGTACTTC. Its protein product is CASRGAGQGGYEQYF.

The chain carries TRBV27 and TRBJ1-2, with 7 bases that match TRBD1. The germline V gene encodes CDR1 MNHEY and CDR2 SMNVEV (reference sequence). V trimming: 2 bases; J trimming: 4 bases; junction bases outside the gene matches: 4. The CDR3 has 14 amino acids. In DNA, the CDR3 is TGTGCCAGCAGTTTACGGGACAGTTCCTATGGCTACACCTTC. Translated: CASSLRDSSYGYTF.

The V gene is TRBV28, the J gene TRBJ2-7; 8 bases line up with TRBD1. V was clipped by 4 bases and J by 7 bases; unmatched bases: 6. Germline lookup yields CDR1 MDHEN and CDR2 SYDVKM. The CDR3 extends over 13 amino acids. In DNA form, the CDR3 reads TGTGCCAGCAGTTCGACAGGGGTGAGGGAGCAGTACTTC. Translating it yields CASSSTGVREQYF.

The chain joins TRBV18 to TRBJ2-1; weak D call: TRBD1 (5 bases). Germline V gives CDR1 KGHSH, CDR2 LQKENI. This CDR3 region has 16 residues. With 3 bases removed from V and 0 bases from J, the gap between germline ends came to 12 bases. The CDR3 sequence: CASSPSRGSSYNEQFF. The CDR3 DNA follows: TGTGCCAGCTCACCCTCAAGGGGTAGCTCCTACAATGAGCAGTTCTTC.

The chain combines TRBV18 with TRBJ1-2; weak D call: TRBD1 (6 bases). Trimming took 6 bases from V and 2 from J, leaving 22 bases between them. This CDR3 is 17 amino acids long. Germline-derived CDR1 and CDR2 are KGHSH and LQKENI. The CDR3 sequence is CASSPYSGTPLNYGYTF. The CDR3 DNA reads as TGTGCCAGCTCCCCCTACTCCGGGACACCCTTGAACTATGGCTACACCTTC.

This clone occurred once. The genes are TRBV28 and TRBJ1-1; 8 bases line up with TRBD1. Germline trimming cut 6 bases from V and 1 base from J; bases unmatched to any gene: 13. The germline V gene encodes CDR1 MDHEN and CDR2 SYDVKM. This CDR3 comprises 17 residues. The CDR3 DNA is TGTGCCAGCAGCCCAGGGGGCGGGAGAGGTAGGAACACTGAAGCTTTCTTT. Translated, it gives CASSPGGGRGRNTEAFF.

The chain links TRBV7-9 to TRBJ2-1; D is undetermined. The CDR3 loop spans 16 amino acids. V lost 0 bases, J lost 6 bases, and 15 bases lay in between. CDR1 and CDR2 from the germline V gene are SEHNR and FQNEAQ (reference sequence). CDR3 in DNA: TGTGCCAGCAGCTTAGCAGGAGATCCCCTTAGCAATGAGCAGTTCTTC. This codes for CASSLAGDPLSNEQFF. Variable domain in full (rest from reference TRBV7-9 and TRBJ2-1): DTGVSQNPRHKITKRGQNVTFRCDPISEHNRLYWYRQTLGQGPEFLTYFQNEAQLEKSRLLSDRFSAERPKGSFSTLEIQRTEQGDSAMYLCASSLAGDPLSNEQFFGPGTRLTVL.